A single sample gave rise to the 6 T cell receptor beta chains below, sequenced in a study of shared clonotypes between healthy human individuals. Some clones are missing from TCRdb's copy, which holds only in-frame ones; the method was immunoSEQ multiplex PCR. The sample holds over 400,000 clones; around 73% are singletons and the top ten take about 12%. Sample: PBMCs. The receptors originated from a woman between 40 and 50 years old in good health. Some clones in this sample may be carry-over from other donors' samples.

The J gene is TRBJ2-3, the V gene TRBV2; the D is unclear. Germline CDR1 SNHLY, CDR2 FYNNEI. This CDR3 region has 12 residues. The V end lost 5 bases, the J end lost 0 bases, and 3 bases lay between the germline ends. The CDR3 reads CASSYSTDTQYF. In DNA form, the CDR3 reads TGTGCCAGCAGTTACAGCACAGATACGCAGTATTTT. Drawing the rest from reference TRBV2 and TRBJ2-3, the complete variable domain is EPEVTQTPSHQVTQMGQEVILRCVPISNHLYFYWYRQILGQKVEFLVSFYNNEISEKSEIFDDQFSVERPDGSNFTLKIRSTKLEDSAMYFCASSYSTDTQYFGPGTRLTVL.

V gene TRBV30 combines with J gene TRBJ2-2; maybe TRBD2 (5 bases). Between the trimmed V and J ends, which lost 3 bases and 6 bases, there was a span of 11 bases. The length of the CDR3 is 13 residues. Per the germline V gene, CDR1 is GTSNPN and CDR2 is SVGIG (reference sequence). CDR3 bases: TGTGCCTGGAGGGTTCGAGGGTCCGGGGAGCTGTTTTTT. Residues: CAWRVRGSGELFF.

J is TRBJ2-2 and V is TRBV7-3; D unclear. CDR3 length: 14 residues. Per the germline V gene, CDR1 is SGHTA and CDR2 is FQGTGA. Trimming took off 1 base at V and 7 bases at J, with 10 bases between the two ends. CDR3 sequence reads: CASSLMSAGGELFF. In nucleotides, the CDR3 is TGTGCCAGCAGCTTAATGTCGGCCGGCGGGGAGCTGTTTTTT.

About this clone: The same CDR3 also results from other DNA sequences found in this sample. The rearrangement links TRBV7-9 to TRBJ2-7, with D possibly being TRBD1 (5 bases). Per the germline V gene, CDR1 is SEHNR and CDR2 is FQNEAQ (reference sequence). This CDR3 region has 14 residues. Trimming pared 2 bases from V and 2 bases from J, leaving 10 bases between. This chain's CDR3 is CASSLQGAAYEQYF. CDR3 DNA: TGTGCCAGCAGCTTACAGGGCGCCGCCTACGAGCAGTACTTC.

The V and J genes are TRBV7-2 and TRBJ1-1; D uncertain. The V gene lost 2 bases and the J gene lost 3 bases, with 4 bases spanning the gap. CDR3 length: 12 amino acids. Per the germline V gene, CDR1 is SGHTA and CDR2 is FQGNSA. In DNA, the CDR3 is TGTGCCAGCAGCTTACGGTACACTGAAGCTTTCTTT. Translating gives CASSLRYTEAFF.

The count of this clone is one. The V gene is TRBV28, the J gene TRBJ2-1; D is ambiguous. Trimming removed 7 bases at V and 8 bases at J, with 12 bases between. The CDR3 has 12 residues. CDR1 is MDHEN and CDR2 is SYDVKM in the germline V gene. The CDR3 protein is CASTVLPDEQFF. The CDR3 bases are TGTGCCAGCACCGTTCTCCCGGATGAGCAGTTCTTC.